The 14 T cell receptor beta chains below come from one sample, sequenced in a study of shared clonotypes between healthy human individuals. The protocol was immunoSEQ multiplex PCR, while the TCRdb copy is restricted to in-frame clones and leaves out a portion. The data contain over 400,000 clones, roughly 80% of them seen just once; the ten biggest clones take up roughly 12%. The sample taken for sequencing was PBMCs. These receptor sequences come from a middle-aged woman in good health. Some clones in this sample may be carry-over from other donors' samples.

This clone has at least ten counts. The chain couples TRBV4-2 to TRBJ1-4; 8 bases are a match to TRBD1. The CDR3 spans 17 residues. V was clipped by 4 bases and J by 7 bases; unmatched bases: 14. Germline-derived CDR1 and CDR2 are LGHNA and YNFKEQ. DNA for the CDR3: TGTGCCAGCAGCCGCCTGACAGGGGTCAGTTTTGGTGAAAAACTGTTTTTT. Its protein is CASSRLTGVSFGEKLFF.

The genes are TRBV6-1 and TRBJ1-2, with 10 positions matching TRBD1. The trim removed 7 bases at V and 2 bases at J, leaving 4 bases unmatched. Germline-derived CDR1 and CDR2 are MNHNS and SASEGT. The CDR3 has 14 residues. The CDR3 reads CASTRDRGNYGYTF. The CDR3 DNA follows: TGTGCCAGCACCAGGGACAGGGGAAACTATGGCTACACCTTC.

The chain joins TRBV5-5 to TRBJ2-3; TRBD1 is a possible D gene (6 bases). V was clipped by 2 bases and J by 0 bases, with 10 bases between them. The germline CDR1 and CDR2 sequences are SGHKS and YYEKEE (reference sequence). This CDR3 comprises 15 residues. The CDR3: CASSFTGQSTDTQYF. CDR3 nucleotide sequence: TGTGCCAGCAGCTTCACGGGACAAAGCACAGATACGCAGTATTTT. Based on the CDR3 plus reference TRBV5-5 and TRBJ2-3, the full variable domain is DAGVTQSPTHLIKTRGQQVTLRCSPISGHKSVSWYQQVLGQGPQFIFQYYEKEERGRGNFPDRFSARQFPNYSSELNVNALLLGDSALYLCASSFTGQSTDTQYFGPGTRLTVL.

This CDR3 reads CASSLSSGYEQYF. CDR3 in DNA: TGTGCCAGCAGTTTATCGAGCGGCTACGAGCAGTACTTC. The chain couples TRBV27 to TRBJ2-7; TRBD2 might be the D (5 bases). This CDR3 region has 13 residues. The V end lost 0 bases, the J end lost 3 bases, and 6 bases lay between the germline ends. Germline V gives CDR1 MNHEY, CDR2 SMNVEV (reference sequence).

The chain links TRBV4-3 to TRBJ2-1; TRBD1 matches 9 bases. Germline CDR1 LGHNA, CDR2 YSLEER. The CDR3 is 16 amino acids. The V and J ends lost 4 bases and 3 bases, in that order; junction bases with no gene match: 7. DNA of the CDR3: TGCGCCAGCAGCCGGGGCCGGGACAGGGTCTACAATGAGCAGTTCTTC. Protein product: CASSRGRDRVYNEQFF.

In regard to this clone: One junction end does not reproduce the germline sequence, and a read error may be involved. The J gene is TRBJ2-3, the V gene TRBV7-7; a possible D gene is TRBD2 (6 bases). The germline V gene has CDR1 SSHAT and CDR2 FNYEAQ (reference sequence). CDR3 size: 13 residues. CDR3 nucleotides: TGTGCTAGCAGCCCGGACTATTTGGTCGCGCAGTATTTT. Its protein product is CASSPDYLVAQYF.

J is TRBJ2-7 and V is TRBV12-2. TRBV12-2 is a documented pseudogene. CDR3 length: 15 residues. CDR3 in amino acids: CASRVPQEPTYEQYF. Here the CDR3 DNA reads TGTGCAAGTCGCGTTCCCCAAGAACCGACCTACGAGCAGTACTTC.

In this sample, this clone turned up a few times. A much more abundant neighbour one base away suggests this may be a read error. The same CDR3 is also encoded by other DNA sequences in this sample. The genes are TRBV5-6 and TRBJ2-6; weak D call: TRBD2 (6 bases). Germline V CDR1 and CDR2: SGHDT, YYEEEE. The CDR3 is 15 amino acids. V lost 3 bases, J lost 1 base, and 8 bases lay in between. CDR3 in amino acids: CASSWGVSGANVLTF. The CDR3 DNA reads TGTGCCAGCAGCTGGGGGGTATCTGGGGCCAACGTCCTGACTTTC.

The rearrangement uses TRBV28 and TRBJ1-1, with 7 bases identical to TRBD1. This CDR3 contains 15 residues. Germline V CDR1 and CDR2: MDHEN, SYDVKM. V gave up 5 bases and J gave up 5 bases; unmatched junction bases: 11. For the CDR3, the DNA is TGTGCCAGCAGTCCCATGGACAGGACCCAAACTGAAGCTTTCTTT. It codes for CASSPMDRTQTEAFF. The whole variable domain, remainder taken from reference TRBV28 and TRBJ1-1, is DVKVTQSSRYLVKRTGEKVFLECVQDMDHENMFWYRQDPGLGLRLIYFSYDVKMKEKGDIPEGYSVSREKKERFSLILESASTNQTSMYLCASSPMDRTQTEAFFGQGTRLTVV.

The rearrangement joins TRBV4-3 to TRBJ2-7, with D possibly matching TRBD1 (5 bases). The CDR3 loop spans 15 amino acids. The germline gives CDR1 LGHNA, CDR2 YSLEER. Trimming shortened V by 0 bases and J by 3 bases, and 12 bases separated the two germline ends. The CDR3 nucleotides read TGCGCCAGCAGCCAAGATTCCAGGGCGTTCTACGAGCAGTACTTC. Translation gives CASSQDSRAFYEQYF.

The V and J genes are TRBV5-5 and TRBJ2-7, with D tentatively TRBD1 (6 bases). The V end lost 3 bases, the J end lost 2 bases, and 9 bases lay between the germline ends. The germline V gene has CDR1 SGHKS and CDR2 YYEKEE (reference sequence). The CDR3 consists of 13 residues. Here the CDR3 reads CASSYRDPYEQYF. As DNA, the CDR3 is TGTGCCAGCAGCTACAGGGACCCCTACGAGCAGTACTTC.

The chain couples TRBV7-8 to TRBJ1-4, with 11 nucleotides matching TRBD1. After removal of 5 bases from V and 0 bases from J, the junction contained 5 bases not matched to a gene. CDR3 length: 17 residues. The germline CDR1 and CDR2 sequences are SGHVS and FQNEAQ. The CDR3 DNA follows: TGTGCCAGCAGCGGACAGGGGGCGGTCACAACTAATGAAAAACTGTTTTTT. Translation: CASSGQGAVTTNEKLFF.

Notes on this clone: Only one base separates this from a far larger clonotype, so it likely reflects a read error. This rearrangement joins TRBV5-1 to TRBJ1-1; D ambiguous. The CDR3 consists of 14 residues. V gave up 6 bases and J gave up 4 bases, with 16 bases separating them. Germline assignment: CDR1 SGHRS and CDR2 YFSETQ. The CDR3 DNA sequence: TGCGCCAGCACCGGATCGCATGGAGGCACTGAAGCTTTCTTT. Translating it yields CASTGSHGGTEAFF.

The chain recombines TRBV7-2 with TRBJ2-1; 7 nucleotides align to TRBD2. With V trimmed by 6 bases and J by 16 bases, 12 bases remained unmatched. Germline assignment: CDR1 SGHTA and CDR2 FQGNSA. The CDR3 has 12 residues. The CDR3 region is CASSLWGGSGFF. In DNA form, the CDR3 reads TGTGCCAGCAGTCTTTGGGGCGGGAGCGGTTTCTTC.